This T cell receptor beta chain came from a study of blood T cell repertoires in COVID-19. In the authors' methods: Amplification with reference gene primers provided the estimates of nucleated cell counts. Assay used: immunoSEQ multiplex PCR; TCRdb lists only in-frame clones, some missing. V and J calls and clone size are as listed in that table; D and trimming were resolved from the DNA. In the table there are 140,000 to 150,000 clones, 88% of which are singletons. Trimming removed 1 base at V and 6 bases at J, with 8 bases between. Germline V gene data show CDR1 as SGHVS and CDR2 as FQNEAQ. The CDR3 totals 13 residues.

The gene calls are TRBV7-8 and TRBJ2-3; D is ambiguous. The sequenced sample consisted of peripheral blood. This receptor was identified in a human donor in a cohort sampled during active COVID-19. The CDR3 is CASSLDYQDTQYF. The CDR3 DNA follows: TGTGCCAGCAGCTTAGATTACCAGGATACGCAGTATTTT.